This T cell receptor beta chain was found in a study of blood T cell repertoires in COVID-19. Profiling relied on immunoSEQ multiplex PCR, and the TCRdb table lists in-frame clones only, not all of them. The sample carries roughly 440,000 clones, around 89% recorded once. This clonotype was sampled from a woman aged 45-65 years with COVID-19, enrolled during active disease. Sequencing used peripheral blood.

As DNA, the CDR3 is TGTGCCAGCAGTTCGCGACAGGGGCGGGATCAGCCCCAGCATTTT. Protein product: CASSSRQGRDQPQHF. The gene calls are TRBV6-5 and TRBJ1-5; 8 positions agree with TRBD1. The CDR3 consists of 15 residues. Germline trimming cut 4 bases from V and 5 bases from J; bases unmatched to any gene: 7. Germline loops: CDR1 MNHEY, CDR2 SVGAGI.